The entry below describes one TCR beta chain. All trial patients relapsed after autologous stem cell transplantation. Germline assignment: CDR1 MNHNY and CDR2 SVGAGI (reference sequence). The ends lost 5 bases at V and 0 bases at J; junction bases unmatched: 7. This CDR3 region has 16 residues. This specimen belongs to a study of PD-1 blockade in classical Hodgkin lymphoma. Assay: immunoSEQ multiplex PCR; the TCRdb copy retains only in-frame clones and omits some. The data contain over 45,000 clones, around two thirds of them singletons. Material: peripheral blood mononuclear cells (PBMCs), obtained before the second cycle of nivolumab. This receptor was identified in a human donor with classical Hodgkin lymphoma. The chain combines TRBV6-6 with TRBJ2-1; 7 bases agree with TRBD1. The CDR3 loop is CASSPRGTASYNEQFF. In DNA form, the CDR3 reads TGTGCCAGCAGTCCCAGAGGGACAGCCTCCTACAATGAGCAGTTCTTC.